Below, one TCR beta chain is given with its context. The data were taken from a study of blood T cell repertoires in COVID-19. Study-level information: Researchers got acute and convalescent COVID-19 samples from the United States, Italy and Spain. PBMCs, B-cell-depleted T cells, or T cells were the source of the cDNA or gDNA that made up the material.

Original processing methods: How many nucleated cells were present was estimated from reference gene primer amplification. The protocol was immunoSEQ multiplex PCR, while the TCRdb copy is restricted to in-frame clones and leaves out a portion. V and J calls and clone size are those listed in that table; D and trimming were worked out from the DNA. The sample gives some 370,000 clones, around 89% of which show up once; 0.95% to 1.5% is in the top ten. The germline CDR1 and CDR2 sequences are MNHEY and SVGEGT. Trimming cost V 6 bases and J 4 bases; bases outside gene matches: 19. The CDR3 contains 18 residues.

The TCR originated in a man aged 35 to 55 with acute or convalescent COVID-19. The rearrangement links TRBV6-2 or TRBV6-3 to TRBJ1-1, with TRBD1 matching over 8 bases. The sample comprised peripheral blood. This CDR3 is CASSRARGRLVGSTEAFF. As DNA, the CDR3 is TGTGCCAGCAGCCGGGCCAGGGGGCGTTTAGTTGGAAGCACTGAAGCTTTCTTT.